The sequence of this T cell receptor beta chain was determined in a study of cytomegalovirus exposure and HLA in healthy donors. As for the study in general: Early release data held about 85 million unique TCRs from HLA-typed donors. Among the 350 to 500 donors who were genotyped, over 70% fell in the genetic ancestry cluster that is associated with self-reported Caucasian donors.

Whole-study results and caveats: Later analysis suggested most CMV-associated TCR beta chains were HLA-restricted. Earlier findings revealed that most TCR beta V segments proved productive either about 87% or about 30% of the time.

Primers: 60 Vbeta forward and 13 Jbeta reverse. Sequenced by immunoSEQ multiplex PCR; TCRdb stores in-frame clones only, minus some. Found here are a few hundred thousand clones, about 70% of them singletons; the top ten hold 1.8%. As to this clone: What it binds is unknown.

The CDR3 has 15 residues. V lost 5 bases, J lost 4 bases, and 9 bases stayed unmatched. Germline V gives CDR1 SEHNR, CDR2 FQNEAQ (reference sequence). Sequencing used PBMCs. The source of this sequence is a woman under 40 in good health and CMV-seronegative. This sequence joins TRBV7-9 and TRBJ1-2; 8 nucleotides line up with TRBD1. CDR3 sequence reads: CASSPGGTGTYGYTF. CDR3 in DNA: TGTGCCAGCAGCCCTGGCGGGACAGGCACCTATGGCTACACCTTC.